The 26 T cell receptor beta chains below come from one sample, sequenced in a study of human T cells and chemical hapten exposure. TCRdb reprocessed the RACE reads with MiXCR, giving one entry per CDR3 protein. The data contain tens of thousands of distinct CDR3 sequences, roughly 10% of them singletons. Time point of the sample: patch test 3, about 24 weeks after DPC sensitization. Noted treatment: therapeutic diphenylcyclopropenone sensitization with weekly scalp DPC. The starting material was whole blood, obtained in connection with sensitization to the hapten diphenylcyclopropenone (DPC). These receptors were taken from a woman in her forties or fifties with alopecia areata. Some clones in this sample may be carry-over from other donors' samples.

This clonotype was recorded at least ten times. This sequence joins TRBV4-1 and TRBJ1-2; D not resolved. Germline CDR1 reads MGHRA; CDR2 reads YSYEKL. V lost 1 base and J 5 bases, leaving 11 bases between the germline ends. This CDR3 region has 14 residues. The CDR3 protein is CASSQGGTVYGYTF. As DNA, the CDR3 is TGCGCCAGCAGCCAAGGGGGAACAGTTTATGGCTACACCTTC.

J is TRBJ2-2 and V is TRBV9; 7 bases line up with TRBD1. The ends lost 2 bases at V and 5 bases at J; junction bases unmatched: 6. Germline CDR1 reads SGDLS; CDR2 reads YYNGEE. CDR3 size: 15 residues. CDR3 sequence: CASSVRDSETGELFF. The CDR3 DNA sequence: TGTGCCAGCAGCGTCCGGGACAGCGAAACCGGGGAGCTGTTTTTT.

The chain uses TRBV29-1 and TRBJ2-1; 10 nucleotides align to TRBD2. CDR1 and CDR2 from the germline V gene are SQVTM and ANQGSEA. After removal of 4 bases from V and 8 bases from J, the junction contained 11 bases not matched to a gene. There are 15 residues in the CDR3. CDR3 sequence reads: CSVAIVASGSDEQFF. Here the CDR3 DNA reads TGCAGCGTTGCAATCGTGGCTAGCGGGAGTGATGAGCAGTTCTTC.

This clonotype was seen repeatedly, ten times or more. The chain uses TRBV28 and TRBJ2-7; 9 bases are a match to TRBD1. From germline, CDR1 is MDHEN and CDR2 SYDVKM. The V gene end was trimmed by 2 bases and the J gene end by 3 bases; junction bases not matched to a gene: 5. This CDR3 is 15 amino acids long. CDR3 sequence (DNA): TGTGCCAGCAGTTTAGGGTCGGGACAGGGCTACGAGCAGTACTTC. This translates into CASSLGSGQGYEQYF.

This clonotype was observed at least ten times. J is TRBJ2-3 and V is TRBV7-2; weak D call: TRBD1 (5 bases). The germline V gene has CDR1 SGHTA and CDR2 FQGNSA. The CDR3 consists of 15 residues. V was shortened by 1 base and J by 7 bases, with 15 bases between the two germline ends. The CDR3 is CASSLGGSRANTQYF. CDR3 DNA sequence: TGTGCCAGCAGCTTAGGCGGATCCAGGGCTAATACGCAGTATTTT.

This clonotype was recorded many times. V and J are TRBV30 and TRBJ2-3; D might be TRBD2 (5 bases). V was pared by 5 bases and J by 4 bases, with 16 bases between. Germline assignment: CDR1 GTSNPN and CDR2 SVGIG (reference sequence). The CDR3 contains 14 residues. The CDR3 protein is CAWGVAGPPDTQYF. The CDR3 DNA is TGTGCCTGGGGGGTGGCGGGCCCACCAGATACGCAGTATTTT.

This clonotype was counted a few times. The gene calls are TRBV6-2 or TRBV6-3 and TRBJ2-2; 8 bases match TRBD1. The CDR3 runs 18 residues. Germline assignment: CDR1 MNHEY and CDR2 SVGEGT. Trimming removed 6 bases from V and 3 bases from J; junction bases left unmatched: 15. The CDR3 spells CASSSSGQGGFHTGELFF. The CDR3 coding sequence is TGTGCCAGCAGCAGCTCAGGACAGGGAGGATTTCACACCGGGGAGCTGTTTTTT.

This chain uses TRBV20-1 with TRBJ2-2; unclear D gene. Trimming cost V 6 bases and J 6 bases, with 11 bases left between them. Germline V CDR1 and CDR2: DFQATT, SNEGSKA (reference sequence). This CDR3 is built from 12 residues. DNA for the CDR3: TGCAGTGCCAAGAGGACGGCCGGGGAGCTGTTTTTT. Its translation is CSAKRTAGELFF.

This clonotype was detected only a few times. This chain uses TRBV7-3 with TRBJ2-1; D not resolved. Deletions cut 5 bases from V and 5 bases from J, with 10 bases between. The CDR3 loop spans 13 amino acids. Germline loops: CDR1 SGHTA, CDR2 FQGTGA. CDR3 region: CASSPGANNEQFF. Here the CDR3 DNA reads TGTGCCAGCAGCCCAGGAGCGAACAATGAGCAGTTCTTC.

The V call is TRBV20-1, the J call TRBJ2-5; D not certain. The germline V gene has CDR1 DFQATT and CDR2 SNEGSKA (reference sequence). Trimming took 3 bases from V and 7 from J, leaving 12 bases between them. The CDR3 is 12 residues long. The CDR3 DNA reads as TGCAGTGCTAGTGGGCAAGTTGGGACCCAGTACTTC. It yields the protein CSASGQVGTQYF.

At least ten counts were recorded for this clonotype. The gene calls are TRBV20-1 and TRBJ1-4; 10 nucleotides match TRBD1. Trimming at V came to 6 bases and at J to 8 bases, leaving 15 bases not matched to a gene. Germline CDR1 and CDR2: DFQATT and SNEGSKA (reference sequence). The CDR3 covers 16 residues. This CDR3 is CSARPWTGGNSEKLFF. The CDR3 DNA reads TGCAGTGCGAGACCCTGGACAGGGGGGAATAGCGAAAAACTGTTTTTT.

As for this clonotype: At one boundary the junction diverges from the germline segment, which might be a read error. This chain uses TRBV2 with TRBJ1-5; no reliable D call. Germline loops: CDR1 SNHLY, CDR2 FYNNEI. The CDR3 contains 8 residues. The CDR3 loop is CASSDEGF. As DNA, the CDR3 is TGTGCCAGCAGTGACGAGGGCTTT. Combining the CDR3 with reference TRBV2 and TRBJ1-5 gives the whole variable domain EPEVTQTPSHQVTQMGQEVILRCVPISNHLYFYWYRQILGQKVEFLVSFYNNEISEKSEIFDDQFSVERPDGSNFTLKIRSTKLEDSAMYFCASSDEGFGDGTRLSIL.

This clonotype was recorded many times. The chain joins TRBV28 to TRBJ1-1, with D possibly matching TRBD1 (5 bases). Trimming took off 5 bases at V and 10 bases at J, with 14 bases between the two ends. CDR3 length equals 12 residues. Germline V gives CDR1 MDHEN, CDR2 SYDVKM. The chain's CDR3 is CASSKGLQGAFF. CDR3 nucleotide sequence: TGTGCCAGCAGTAAGGGACTCCAAGGAGCTTTCTTT.

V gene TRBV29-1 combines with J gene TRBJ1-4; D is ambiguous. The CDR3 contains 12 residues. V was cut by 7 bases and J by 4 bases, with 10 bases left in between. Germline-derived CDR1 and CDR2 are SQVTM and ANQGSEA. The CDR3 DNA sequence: TGCAGCGCCAGCAGCTTTAATGAAAAACTGTTTTTT. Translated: CSASSFNEKLFF.

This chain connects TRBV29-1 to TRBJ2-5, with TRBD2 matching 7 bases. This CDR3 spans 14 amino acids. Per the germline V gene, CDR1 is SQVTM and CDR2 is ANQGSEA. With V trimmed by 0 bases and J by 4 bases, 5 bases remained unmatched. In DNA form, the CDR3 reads TGCAGCGTTGAAGATAGGTGGGGGGGAGAGACCCAGTACTTC. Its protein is CSVEDRWGGETQYF. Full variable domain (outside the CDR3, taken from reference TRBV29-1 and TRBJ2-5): SAVISQKPSRDICQRGTSLTIQCQVDSQVTMMFWYRQQPGQSLTLIATANQGSEATYESGFVIDKFPISRPNLTFSTLTVSNMSPEDSSIYLCSVEDRWGGETQYFGPGTRLLVL.

The CDR3 sequence: CASSGIRSYNEQFF. DNA for the CDR3: TGTGCCAGCAGCGGGATCCGCTCCTACAATGAGCAGTTCTTC. V usage is TRBV27 and J usage is TRBJ2-1; D may be TRBD2 (5 bases). Trimming cost V 6 bases and J 0 bases, with 9 bases left between them. Germline CDR1 reads MNHEY; CDR2 reads SMNVEV (reference sequence). The CDR3 runs to 14 residues.

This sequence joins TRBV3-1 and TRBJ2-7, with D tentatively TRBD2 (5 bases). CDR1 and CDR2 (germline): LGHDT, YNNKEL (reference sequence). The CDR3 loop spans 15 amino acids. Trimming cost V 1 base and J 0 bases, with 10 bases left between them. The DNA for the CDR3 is TGTGCCAGCAGCCAAGCCCCGGGAAGCTCCTACGAGCAGTACTTC. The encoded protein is CASSQAPGSSYEQYF.

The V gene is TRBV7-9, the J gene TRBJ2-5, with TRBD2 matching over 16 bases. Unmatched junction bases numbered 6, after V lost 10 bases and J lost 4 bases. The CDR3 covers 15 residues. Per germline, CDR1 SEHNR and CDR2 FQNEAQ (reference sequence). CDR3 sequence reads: CAMGLAGGDGETQYF. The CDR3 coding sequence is TGTGCCATGGGACTAGCGGGAGGGGACGGAGAGACCCAGTACTTC.

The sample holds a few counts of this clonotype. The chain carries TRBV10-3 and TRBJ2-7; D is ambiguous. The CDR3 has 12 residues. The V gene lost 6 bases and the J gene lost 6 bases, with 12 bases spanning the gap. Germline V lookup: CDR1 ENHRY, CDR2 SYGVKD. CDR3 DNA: TGTGCCATCAGCCAGATAGAGGCCGAGCAGTACTTC. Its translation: CAISQIEAEQYF.

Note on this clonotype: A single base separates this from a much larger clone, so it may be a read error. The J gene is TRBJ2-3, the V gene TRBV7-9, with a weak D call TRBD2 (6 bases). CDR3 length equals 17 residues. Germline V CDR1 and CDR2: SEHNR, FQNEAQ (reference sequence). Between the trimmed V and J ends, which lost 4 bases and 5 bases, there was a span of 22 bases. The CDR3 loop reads CASSSRFRGRTLDTQYF. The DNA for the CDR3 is TGTGCCAGCAGCTCCCGTTTTCGAGGGAGGACCTTAGATACGCAGTATTTT.

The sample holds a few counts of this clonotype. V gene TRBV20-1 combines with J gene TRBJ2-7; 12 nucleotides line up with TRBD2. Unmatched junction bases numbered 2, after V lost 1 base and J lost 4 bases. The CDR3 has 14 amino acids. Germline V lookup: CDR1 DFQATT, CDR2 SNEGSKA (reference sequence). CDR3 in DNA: TGCAGTGCTAGAGGGACTAGCGGGATGTACGAGCAGTACTTC. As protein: CSARGTSGMYEQYF.

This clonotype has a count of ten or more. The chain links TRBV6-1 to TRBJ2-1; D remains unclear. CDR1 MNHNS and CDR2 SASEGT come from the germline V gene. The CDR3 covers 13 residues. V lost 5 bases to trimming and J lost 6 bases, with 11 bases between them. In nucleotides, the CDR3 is TGTGCCAGCAGTAGCCGACACGGCAATGAGCAGTTCTTC. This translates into CASSSRHGNEQFF.

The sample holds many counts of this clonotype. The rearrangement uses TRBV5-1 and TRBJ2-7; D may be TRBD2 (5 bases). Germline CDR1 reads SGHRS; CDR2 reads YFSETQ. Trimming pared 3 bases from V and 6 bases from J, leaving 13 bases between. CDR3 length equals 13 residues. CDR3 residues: CASSSHVASEQYF. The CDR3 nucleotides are TGCGCCAGCAGCTCCCACGTAGCGAGCGAGCAGTACTTC.

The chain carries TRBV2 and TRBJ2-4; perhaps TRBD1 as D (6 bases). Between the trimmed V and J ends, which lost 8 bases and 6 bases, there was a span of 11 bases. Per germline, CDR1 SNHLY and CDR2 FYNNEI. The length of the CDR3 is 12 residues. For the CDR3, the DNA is TGTGCCAGCGGGGACAACAGAAACATTCAGTACTTC. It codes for CASGDNRNIQYF.

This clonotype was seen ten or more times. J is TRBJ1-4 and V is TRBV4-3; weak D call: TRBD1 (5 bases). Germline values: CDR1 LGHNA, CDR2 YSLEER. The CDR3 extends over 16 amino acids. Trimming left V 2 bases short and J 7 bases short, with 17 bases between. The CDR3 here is CASSQRGGGRGEKLFF. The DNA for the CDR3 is TGCGCCAGCAGCCAACGGGGCGGTGGAAGAGGTGAAAAACTGTTTTTT.

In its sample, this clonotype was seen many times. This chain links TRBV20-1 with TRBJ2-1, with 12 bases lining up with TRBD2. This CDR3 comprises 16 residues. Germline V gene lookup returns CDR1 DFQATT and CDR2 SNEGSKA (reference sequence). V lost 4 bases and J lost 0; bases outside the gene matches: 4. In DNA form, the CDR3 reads TGCAGTGCTACAGGACTAGCGGGAAACTCCTACAATGAGCAGTTCTTC. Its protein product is CSATGLAGNSYNEQFF.